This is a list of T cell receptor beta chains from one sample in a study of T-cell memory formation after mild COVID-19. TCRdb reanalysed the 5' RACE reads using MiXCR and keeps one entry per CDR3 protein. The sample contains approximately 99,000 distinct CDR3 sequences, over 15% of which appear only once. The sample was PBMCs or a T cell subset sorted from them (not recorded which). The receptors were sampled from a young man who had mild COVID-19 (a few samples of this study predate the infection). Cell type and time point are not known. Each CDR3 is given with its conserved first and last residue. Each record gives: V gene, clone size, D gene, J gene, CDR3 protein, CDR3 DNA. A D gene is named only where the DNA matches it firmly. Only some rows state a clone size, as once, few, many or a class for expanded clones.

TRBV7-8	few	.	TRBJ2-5	CASSRTRRGQYF	TGTGCCAGCAGCCGGACACGAAGGGGCCAGTACTTC
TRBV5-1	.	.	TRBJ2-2	CASSTTRLGPPGELFF	TGCGCCAGCAGCACGACGAGACTAGGACCCCCCGGGGAGCTGTTTTTT
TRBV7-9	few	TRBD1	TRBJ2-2	CASRQGESGELFF	TGTGCCAGCAGGCAGGGGGAGTCCGGGGAGCTGTTTTTT
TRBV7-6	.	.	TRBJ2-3	CASSLLGGDTQYF	TGTGCCAGCAGCTTACTAGGGGGAGATACGCAGTATTTT
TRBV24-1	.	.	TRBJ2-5	CATSDLDSQETQYF	TGTGCCACCAGTGACCTGGACAGTCAAGAGACCCAGTACTTC
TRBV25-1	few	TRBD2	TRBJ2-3	CASSGLAGFSTDTQYF	TGTGCCAGCAGTGGACTAGCGGGGTTTAGCACAGATACGCAGTATTTT
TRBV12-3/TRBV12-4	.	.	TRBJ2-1	CASSLGSGTLGNEQFF	TGTGCCAGCAGTTTGGGATCAGGGACCCTAGGTAATGAGCAGTTCTTC
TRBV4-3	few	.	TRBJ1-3	CASSQERNRDLSGNTIYF	TGCGCCAGCAGCCAAGAAAGGAATAGGGATCTCTCTGGAAACACCATATATTTT
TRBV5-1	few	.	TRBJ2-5	CASSFGFGKYQETQYF	TGCGCCAGCAGCTTTGGTTTCGGGAAGTACCAAGAGACCCAGTACTTC
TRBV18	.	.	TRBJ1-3	CASSLQGQDGNTIYF	TGTGCCAGCTCACTCCAGGGGCAGGATGGAAACACCATATATTTT
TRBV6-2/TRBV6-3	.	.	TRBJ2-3	CASTFGSRDTQYF	TGTGCCAGCACCTTCGGGTCTCGGGATACGCAGTATTTT
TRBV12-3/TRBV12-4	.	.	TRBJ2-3	CASSQGVAASTDTQYF	TGTGCCAGCAGTCAGGGGGTAGCGGCGAGCACAGATACGCAGTATTTT
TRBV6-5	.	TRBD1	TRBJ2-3	CASSYLGTGKGTDTQYF	TGTGCCAGCAGTTACCTCGGGACAGGTAAAGGCACAGATACGCAGTATTTT
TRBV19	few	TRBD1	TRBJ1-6	CASSTRQDRGLSSPLHF	TGTGCCAGTAGTACCAGGCAAGACAGGGGTTTGAGTTCACCCCTCCACTTT
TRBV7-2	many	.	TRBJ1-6	CASSGRDILSSPLHF	TGTGCCAGCAGCGGCCGGGACATACTGAGTTCACCCCTCCACTTT
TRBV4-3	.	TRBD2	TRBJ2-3	CASSPSTSGTDTQYF	TGCGCCAGCAGCCCCAGCACTAGCGGCACAGATACGCAGTATTTT
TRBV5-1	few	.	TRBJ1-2	CASSFTEDYGYTF	TGCGCCAGCAGCTTCACAGAGGACTATGGCTACACCTTC
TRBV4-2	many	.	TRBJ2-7	CASSPGTGDPYEQYF	TGTGCCAGCAGCCCCGGGACTGGGGACCCCTACGAGCAGTACTTC
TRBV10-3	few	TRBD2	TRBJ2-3	CAISVGTSGGTDTQYF	TGTGCCATCAGCGTCGGGACTAGCGGGGGCACAGATACGCAGTATTTT
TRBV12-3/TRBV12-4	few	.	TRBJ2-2	CASSLYGDVLNTGELFF	TGTGCCAGCAGTTTATACGGTGACGTCCTAAACACCGGGGAGCTGTTTTTT
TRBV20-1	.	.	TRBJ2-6	CSAPPAPGANVLTF	TGCAGTGCGCCCCCGGCCCCTGGGGCCAACGTCCTGACTTTC
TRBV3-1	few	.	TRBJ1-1	CASSQVARGGNTEAFF	TGTGCCAGCAGCCAAGTCGCCAGGGGAGGGAACACTGAAGCTTTCTTT
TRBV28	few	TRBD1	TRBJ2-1	CASSTWDREAVNEQFF	TGTGCCAGCTCAACTTGGGACAGGGAAGCTGTCAATGAGCAGTTCTTC
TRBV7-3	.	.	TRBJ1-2	CASSLEGLRYTF	TGTGCCAGCAGCTTAGAGGGGCTGCGCTACACCTTC
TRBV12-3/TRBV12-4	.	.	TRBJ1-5	CASSEYENQPQHF	TGTGCCAGCAGCGAATACGAAAATCAGCCCCAGCATTTT
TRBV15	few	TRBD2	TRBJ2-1	CATRTSGGDEQFF	TGTGCCACTCGGACTAGCGGGGGCGATGAGCAGTTCTTC
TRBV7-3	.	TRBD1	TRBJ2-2	CASSPNRGAGELFF	TGTGCCAGCAGCCCTAACAGGGGCGCCGGGGAGCTGTTTTTT
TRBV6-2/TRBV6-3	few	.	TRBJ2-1	CASSYGGSSYNEQFF	TGTGCCAGCAGTTATGGGGGCAGCTCCTACAATGAGCAGTTCTTC
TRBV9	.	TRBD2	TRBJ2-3	CASSLRLAGNTDTQYF	TGTGCCAGCAGCCTACGACTAGCGGGGAACACAGATACGCAGTATTTT
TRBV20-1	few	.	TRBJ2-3	CSASSAPAGADTQYF	TGCAGTGCTAGTAGCGCCCCGGCCGGAGCGGATACGCAGTATTTT
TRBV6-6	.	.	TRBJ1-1	CASRPTGRETEAFF	TGTGCCAGCAGGCCCACAGGGAGGGAGACTGAAGCTTTCTTT
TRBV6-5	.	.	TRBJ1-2	CASSFGTFGGGYTF	TGTGCCAGCAGTTTTGGGACCTTCGGGGGCGGCTACACCTTC
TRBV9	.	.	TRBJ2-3	CASSVVNTDTQYF	TGTGCCAGCAGCGTAGTGAACACAGATACGCAGTATTTT